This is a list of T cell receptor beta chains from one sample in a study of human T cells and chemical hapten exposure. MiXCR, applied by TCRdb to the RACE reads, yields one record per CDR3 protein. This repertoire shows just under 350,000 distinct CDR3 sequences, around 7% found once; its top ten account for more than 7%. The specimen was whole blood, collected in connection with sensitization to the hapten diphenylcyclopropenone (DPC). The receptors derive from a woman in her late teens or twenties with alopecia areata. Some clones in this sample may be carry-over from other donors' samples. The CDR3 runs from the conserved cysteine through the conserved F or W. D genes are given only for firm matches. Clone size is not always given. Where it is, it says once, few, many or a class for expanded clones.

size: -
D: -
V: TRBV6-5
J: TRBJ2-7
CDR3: CASSYSRVHEQYF
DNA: TGTGCCAGCAGTTATTCCAGGGTGCACGAGCAGTACTTC

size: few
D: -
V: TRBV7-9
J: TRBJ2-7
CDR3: CASSSDPSLGYEQYF
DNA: TGTGCCAGCAGCTCGGACCCGAGTTTGGGTTACGAGCAGTACTTC

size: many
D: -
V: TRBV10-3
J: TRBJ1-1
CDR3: CAISVGSGNTEAFF
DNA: TGTGCCATCAGTGTCGGATCGGGGAACACTGAAGCTTTCTTT

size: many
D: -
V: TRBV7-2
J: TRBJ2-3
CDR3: CASSLQFSTDTQYF
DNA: TGTGCCAGCAGCTTACAGTTTAGCACAGATACGCAGTATTTT

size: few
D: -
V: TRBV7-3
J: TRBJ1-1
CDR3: CASSRNRDTEAFF
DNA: TGTGCCAGCAGCCGCAACAGGGACACTGAAGCTTTCTTT

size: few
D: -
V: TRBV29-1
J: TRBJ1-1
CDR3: CSVEVQERTEAFF
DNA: TGCAGCGTTGAAGTGCAGGAACGCACTGAAGCTTTCTTT

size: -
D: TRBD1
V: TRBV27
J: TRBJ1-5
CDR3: CASSRIGTGGRSNQPQHF
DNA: TGTGCCAGCAGTAGAATTGGGACAGGGGGCCGAAGCAATCAGCCCCAGCATTTT

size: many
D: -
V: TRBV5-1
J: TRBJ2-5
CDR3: CASSLDPGTAETQYF
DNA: TGCGCCAGCAGCTTGGATCCGGGAACGGCGGAGACCCAGTACTTC

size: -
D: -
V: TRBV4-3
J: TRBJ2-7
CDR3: CASSHLTGEPTEQYF
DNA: TGCGCCAGCAGCCATCTGACGGGGGAGCCCACCGAGCAGTACTTC

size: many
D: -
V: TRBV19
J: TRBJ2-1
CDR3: CASSMGRSSKRGYNEQFF
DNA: TGTGCCAGTAGTATGGGGCGTTCCTCTAAACGGGGTTACAATGAGCAGTTCTTC

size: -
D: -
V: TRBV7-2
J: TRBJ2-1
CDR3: CASSLEPLGGSYNEQFF
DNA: TGTGCCAGCAGCTTAGAGCCCCTAGGCGGCTCCTACAATGAGCAGTTCTTC

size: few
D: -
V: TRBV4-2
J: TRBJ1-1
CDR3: CASSQAGINTEAFF
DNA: TGTGCCAGCAGCCAAGCAGGGATAAACACTGAAGCTTTCTTT

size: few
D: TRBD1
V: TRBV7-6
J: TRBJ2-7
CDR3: CASSPGQYSYEQYF
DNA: TGTGCCAGCAGCCCGGGACAGTACTCCTACGAGCAGTACTTC

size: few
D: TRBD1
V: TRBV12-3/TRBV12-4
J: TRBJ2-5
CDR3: CASSFPLVFEGARETQYF
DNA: TGTGCCAGCAGTTTTCCTCTGGTCTTCGAGGGGGCGCGGGAGACCCAGTACTTC

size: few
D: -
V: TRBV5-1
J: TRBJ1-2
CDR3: CASSPMISLYGYTF
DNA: TGCGCCAGCAGCCCCATGATCAGCCTCTATGGCTACACCTTC

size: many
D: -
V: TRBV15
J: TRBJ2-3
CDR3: CATPNTQYF
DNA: TGTGCCACCCCCAATACGCAGTATTTT

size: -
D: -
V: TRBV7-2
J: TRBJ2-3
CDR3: CASSGGDTLTDTQYF
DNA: TGTGCCAGCAGCGGTGGGGACACCCTCACAGATACGCAGTATTTT

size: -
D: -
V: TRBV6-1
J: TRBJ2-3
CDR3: CASSEHTRAAFVADTQYF
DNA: TGTGCCAGCAGTGAACATACTAGGGCTGCGTTTGTCGCAGATACGCAGTATTTT

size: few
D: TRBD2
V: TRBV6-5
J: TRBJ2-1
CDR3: CASSATWAGGDNEQFF
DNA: TGTGCCAGCAGCGCCACATGGGCGGGGGGGGACAATGAGCAGTTCTTC

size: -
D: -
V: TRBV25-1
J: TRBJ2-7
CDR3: CASSAREQYF
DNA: TGTGCCAGCAGTGCGCGGGAGCAGTACTTC

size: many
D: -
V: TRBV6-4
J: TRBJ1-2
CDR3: CASSMTFGGSYGYTF
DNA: TGTGCCAGCAGTATGACGTTTGGGGGTTCCTATGGCTACACCTTC

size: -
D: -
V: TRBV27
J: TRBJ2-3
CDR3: CASSLSVGAADTQYF
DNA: TGTGCCAGCAGTTTATCGGTGGGGGCGGCAGATACGCAGTATTTT

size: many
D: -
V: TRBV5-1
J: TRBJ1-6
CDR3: CASSPGTGNAPLHF
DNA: TGCGCCAGCAGCCCGGGGACGGGGAATGCACCCCTCCACTTT

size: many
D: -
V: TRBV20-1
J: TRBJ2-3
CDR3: CSAQGSFTDTQYF
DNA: TGCAGTGCTCAAGGGAGTTTCACAGATACGCAGTATTTT

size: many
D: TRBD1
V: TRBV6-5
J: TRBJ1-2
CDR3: CASSLTGGATNYGYTF
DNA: TGTGCCAGCAGTTTGACAGGGGGCGCGACAAACTATGGCTACACCTTC

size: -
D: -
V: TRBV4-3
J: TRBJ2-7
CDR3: CASSQRRGISEQYF
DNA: TGCGCCAGCAGCCAGCGAAGAGGGATTAGCGAGCAGTACTTC

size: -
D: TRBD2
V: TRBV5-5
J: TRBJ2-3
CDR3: CASSSLGGPTDTQYF
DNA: TGTGCCAGCAGCTCCTTGGGAGGGCCCACAGATACGCAGTATTTT

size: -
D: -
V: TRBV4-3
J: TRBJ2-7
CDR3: CASSQDPLAAEQYF
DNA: TGCGCCAGCAGCCAGGATCCTCTCGCTGCCGAGCAGTACTTC

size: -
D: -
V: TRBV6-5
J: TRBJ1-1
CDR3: CASSSIQGTFTEAFF
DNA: TGTGCCAGCAGCTCGATTCAGGGTACCTTCACTGAAGCTTTCTTT